Presented here are 9 T cell receptor beta chains from one specimen sequenced in a study of Ad26.COV2.S vaccination and SARS-CoV-2 variants. The treatment: 19 received Ad26.COV2.S at low or high dose, single or two shots; about five received placebo; per-sample allocation not given. Day 63 after the first injection of vaccine or placebo was the sampling time. Some clones are missing from TCRdb's copy, which holds only in-frame ones; the method was immunoSEQ multiplex PCR. Here the sample spans 350,000 to 550,000 clones, roughly 89% being singletons. This material consisted of peripheral blood, taken in a trial of Ad26.COV2.S vaccine versus placebo. These receptor sequences come from a person between 18 and 65 years old who received the Ad26.COV2.S COVID-19 vaccine or a placebo.

The chain combines TRBV29-1 with TRBJ1-5; 9 bases align to TRBD1. V was pared by 4 bases and J by 7 bases, with 2 bases of the junction left unmatched. This CDR3 has 12 residues. Germline assignment: CDR1 SQVTM and CDR2 ANQGSEA. The chain's CDR3 is CSVVTGGQPQHF. CDR3 in DNA: TGCAGCGTTGTTACAGGGGGCCAGCCCCAGCATTTT.

V and J are TRBV14 and TRBJ1-5; D is ambiguous. Trimming pared 4 bases from V and 0 bases from J, leaving 7 bases between. Per the germline V gene, CDR1 is SGHDN and CDR2 is FVKESK. The CDR3 sequence is 14 residues long. The CDR3 spells CASSPSYSNQPQHF. The CDR3 DNA reads as TGTGCCAGCAGCCCGTCTTATAGCAATCAGCCCCAGCATTTT.

V and J are TRBV4-3 and TRBJ1-6; maybe TRBD1 (5 bases). Germline assignment: CDR1 LGHNA and CDR2 YSLEER. V shed 0 bases and J shed 8 bases, with 17 bases lying between them. The length of the CDR3 is 17 residues. CDR3 bases: TGCGCCAGCAGCCAAGATAGGGCCCCCCTCAGGGATTCACCCCTCCACTTT. This sequence encodes CASSQDRAPLRDSPLHF.

This chain joins TRBV4-3 and TRBJ1-1; the match to TRBD1 covers 10 bases. Germline CDR1 LGHNA, CDR2 YSLEER. V lost 0 bases, J lost 10 bases, and 5 bases stayed unmatched. The CDR3 extends over 14 amino acids. In DNA, the CDR3 is TGCGCCAGCAGCCAAGATCTGAGGACAGGGGGAGCTTTCTTT. Translated: CASSQDLRTGGAFF.

In this sample, this clone turned up once. V gene TRBV4-2 combines with J gene TRBJ2-7, with D possibly TRBD2 on 5 matching bases. Deletions cut 0 bases from V and 3 bases from J, with 6 bases between. In germline, CDR1 is LGHNA, CDR2 YNFKEQ. The CDR3 runs to 13 residues. CDR3 residues: CASSQDRGYEQYF. The CDR3, as DNA: TGTGCCAGCAGCCAAGATCGGGGCTACGAGCAGTACTTC.

The genes are TRBV29-1 and TRBJ1-2; possible D gene TRBD1, 5 bases. Germline V gene data show CDR1 as SQVTM and CDR2 as ANQGSEA. This CDR3 is built from 12 residues. Trimming stripped 6 bases from V and 4 bases from J, with 12 bases between. The CDR3 loop is CSVTGGPYGYTF. The CDR3 DNA follows: TGCAGCGTCACAGGAGGTCCCTATGGCTACACCTTC.

This sequence joins TRBV4-1 and TRBJ1-5; a possible D gene is TRBD1 (5 bases). The CDR3 runs 15 residues. Trimming removed 4 bases from V and 5 bases from J, with 15 bases in between. Germline V gene data show CDR1 as MGHRA and CDR2 as YSYEKL. The CDR3 region has the DNA TGCGCCAGCAGCCGGTATAAAGGGGCTTATCAGCCCCAGCATTTT. Translated: CASSRYKGAYQPQHF.

The V call is TRBV30, the J call TRBJ2-2, with 8 bases lining up with TRBD2. V lost 2 bases, J lost 4 bases, and 9 bases stayed unmatched. From germline, CDR1 is GTSNPN and CDR2 SVGIG (reference sequence). The CDR3 is 16 amino acids. The DNA of the CDR3 is TGTGCCTGGAGTCCCACCCTTAGCGGGACCACCGGGGAGCTGTTTTTT. Its protein is CAWSPTLSGTTGELFF.

This chain connects TRBV5-1 to TRBJ1-6; D uncertain. The V end lost 0 bases, the J end lost 7 bases, and 5 bases lay between the germline ends. CDR1 is SGHRS and CDR2 is YFSETQ in the germline V gene. CDR3 length: 13 amino acids. Here the CDR3 DNA reads TGCGCCAGCAGCTTGGCGTGGAATTCACCCCTCCACTTT. It is translated as CASSLAWNSPLHF.